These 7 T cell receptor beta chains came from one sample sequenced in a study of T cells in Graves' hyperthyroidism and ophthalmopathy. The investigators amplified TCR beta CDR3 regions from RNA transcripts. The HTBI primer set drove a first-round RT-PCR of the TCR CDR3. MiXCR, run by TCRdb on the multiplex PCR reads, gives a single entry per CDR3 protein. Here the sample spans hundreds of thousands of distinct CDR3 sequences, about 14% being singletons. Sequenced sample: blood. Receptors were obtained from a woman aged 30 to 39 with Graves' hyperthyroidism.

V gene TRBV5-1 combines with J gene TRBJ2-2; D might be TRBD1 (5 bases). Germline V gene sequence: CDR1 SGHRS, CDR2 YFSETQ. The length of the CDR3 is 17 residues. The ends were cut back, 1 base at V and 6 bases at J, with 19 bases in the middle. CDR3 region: CASSLNPAGSNSGELFF. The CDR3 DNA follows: TGCGCCAGCAGCTTGAATCCGGCAGGGTCGAATTCCGGGGAGCTGTTTTTT. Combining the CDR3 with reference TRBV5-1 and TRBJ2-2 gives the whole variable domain KAGVTQTPRYLIKTRGQQVTLSCSPISGHRSVSWYQQTPGQGLQFLFEYFSETQRNKGNFPGRFSGRQFSNSRSEMNVSTLELGDSALYLCASSLNPAGSNSGELFFGEGSRLTVL.

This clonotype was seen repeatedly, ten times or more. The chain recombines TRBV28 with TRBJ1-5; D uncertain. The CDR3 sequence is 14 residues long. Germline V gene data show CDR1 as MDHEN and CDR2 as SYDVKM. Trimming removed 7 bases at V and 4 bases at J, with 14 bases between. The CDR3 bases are TGTGCCAGCACGAGGACTTTCGGGAATCAGCCCCAGCATTTT. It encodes CASTRTFGNQPQHF.

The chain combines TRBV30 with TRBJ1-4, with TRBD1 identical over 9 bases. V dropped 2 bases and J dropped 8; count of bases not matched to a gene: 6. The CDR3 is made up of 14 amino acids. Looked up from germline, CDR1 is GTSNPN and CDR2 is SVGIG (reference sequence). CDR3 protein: CAWSSTGGHEKLFF. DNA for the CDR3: TGTGCCTGGAGTTCGACAGGGGGTCACGAAAAACTGTTTTTT.

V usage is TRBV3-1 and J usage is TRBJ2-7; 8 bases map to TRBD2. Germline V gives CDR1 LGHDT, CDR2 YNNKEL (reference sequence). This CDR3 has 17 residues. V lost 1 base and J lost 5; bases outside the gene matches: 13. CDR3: CASSQAGAGAWGHEQYF. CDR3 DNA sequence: TGTGCCAGCAGCCAAGCCGGAGCGGGGGCATGGGGCCACGAGCAGTACTTC.

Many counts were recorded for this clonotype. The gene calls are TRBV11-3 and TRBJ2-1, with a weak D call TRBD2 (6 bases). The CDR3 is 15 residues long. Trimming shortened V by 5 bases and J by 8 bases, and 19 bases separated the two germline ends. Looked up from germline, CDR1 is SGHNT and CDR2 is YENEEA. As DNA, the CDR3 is TGTGCCAGCAGCGTCGCCGGGGCGGGGCGGGATGAGCAGTTCTTC. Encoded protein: CASSVAGAGRDEQFF.

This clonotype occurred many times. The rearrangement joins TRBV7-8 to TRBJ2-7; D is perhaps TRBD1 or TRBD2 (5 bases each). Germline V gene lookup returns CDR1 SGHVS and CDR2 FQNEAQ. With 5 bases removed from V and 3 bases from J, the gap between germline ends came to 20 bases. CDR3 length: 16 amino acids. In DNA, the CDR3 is TGTGCCAGCAGCACCGAGGGGCCGGTGCCGAGCTACGAGCAGTACTTC. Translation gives CASSTEGPVPSYEQYF.

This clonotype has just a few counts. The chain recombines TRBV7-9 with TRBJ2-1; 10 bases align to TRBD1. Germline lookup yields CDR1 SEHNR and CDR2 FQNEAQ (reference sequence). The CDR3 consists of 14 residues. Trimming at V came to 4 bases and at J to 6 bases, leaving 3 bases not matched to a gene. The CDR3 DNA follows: TGTGCCAGCAGCTGGGACAGGGGAGCCAATGAGCAGTTCTTC. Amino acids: CASSWDRGANEQFF.